The 25 T cell receptor beta chains below all came from one sample that was sequenced in a study of cytomegalovirus exposure and HLA in healthy donors (TCRdb year 2017). Library preparation employed the immunoSEQ multiplex PCR assay. This is the immuneACCESS table as TCRdb keeps it, with only in-frame sequences that have V and J called. A part of the clones is gone; compared with another copy, unresolved V genes explain less than half, and the rest is unexplained. A total of 200,000 to 250,000 clones appear in this sample, approximately 87% of them only once. Of the sample, 4.5% to 6% is held by the ten largest clones. The sample was PBMCs. These receptors all come from a young woman in good health and CMV-seronegative.

This clone was detected once. This chain uses TRBV9 with TRBJ2-3, with 7 bases that match TRBD1. CDR3 length equals 17 residues. V lost 0 bases and J lost 5; bases outside the gene matches: 12. Germline V gene sequence: CDR1 SGDLS, CDR2 YYNGEE. This CDR3 reads CASSVEGQSTRGDTQYF. The DNA of the CDR3 is TGTGCCAGCAGCGTAGAGGGACAGTCAACGAGAGGAGATACGCAGTATTTT. Full variable domain (outside the CDR3, taken from reference TRBV9 and TRBJ2-3): DSGVTQTPKHLITATGQRVTLRCSPRSGDLSVYWYQQSLDQGLQFLIQYYNGEERAKGNILERFSAQQFPDLHSELNLSSLELGDSALYFCASSVEGQSTRGDTQYFGPGTRLTVL.

This chain uses TRBV19 with TRBJ2-5; no clear D gene. V shed 2 bases and J shed 2 bases, with 6 bases lying between them. Per the germline V gene, CDR1 is LNHDA and CDR2 is SQIVND (reference sequence). CDR3 length equals 13 residues. CDR3 region: CASSINRQETQYF. Here the CDR3 DNA reads TGTGCCAGTAGTATAAACCGGCAAGAGACCCAGTACTTC.

This chain uses TRBV9 with TRBJ2-7; unclear D gene. The germline V gene encodes CDR1 SGDLS and CDR2 YYNGEE. This CDR3 has 13 residues. Trimming took off 6 bases at V and 9 bases at J, with 19 bases between the two ends. The CDR3 reads CASTVRVPTRQYF. The CDR3, as DNA: TGTGCCAGCACTGTACGGGTACCTACTCGGCAGTACTTC.

This clone was detected once. DNA for the CDR3: TGCGCCAGCAGCTTGGGGGTTTTGGGCACTGAAGCTTTCTTT. Amino acids: CASSLGVLGTEAFF. The J gene is TRBJ1-1, the V gene TRBV5-1, with no clear D. Germline V gene data show CDR1 as SGHRS and CDR2 as YFSETQ. The CDR3 is made up of 14 amino acids. Trimming took off 0 bases at V and 4 bases at J, with 10 bases between the two ends.

The genes are TRBV12-5 and TRBJ1-1, with a possible D match to TRBD1 (6 bases). The CDR3 runs 13 residues. Germline CDR1 is LGHNT and CDR2 is FRNRAP. The V end was cut by 6 bases, the J end by 4 bases, with 12 bases between. The CDR3 loop is CASGSGESTEAFF. The CDR3 region has the DNA TGTGCTAGTGGCTCAGGGGAGAGCACTGAAGCTTTCTTT.

V and J are TRBV14 and TRBJ2-1; the D is unclear. The CDR3 runs to 13 residues. Germline CDR1 is SGHDN and CDR2 is FVKESK. Deletions cut 4 bases from V and 4 bases from J, with 8 bases between. In nucleotides, the CDR3 is TGTGCCAGCAGCCCTTCACGGTACAATGAGCAGTTCTTC. Amino acid sequence: CASSPSRYNEQFF.

The table lists this clone with a count of one. This chain joins TRBV10-3 and TRBJ1-4, with unresolved D. The CDR3 is 13 residues long. Germline V CDR1 and CDR2: ENHRY, SYGVKD. V was pared by 3 bases and J by 5 bases, with 7 bases between. This CDR3 reads CAISERQNEKLFF. The CDR3 bases are TGTGCCATCAGTGAACGGCAGAATGAAAAACTGTTTTTT.

This chain links TRBV5-6 with TRBJ1-5; tentatively, D is TRBD1 (6 bases). In germline, CDR1 is SGHDT, CDR2 YYEEEE. The CDR3 consists of 13 residues. V lost 4 bases to trimming and J lost 6 bases, with 11 bases between them. CDR3 DNA sequence: TGTGCCAGCAGCCGAGGGGGAACTCAGCCCCAGCATTTT. Protein: CASSRGGTQPQHF.

This chain joins TRBV13 and TRBJ2-4, with D maybe TRBD1 (6 bases). Trimming took 5 bases from V and 4 from J, leaving 9 bases between them. CDR3 length equals 13 residues. CDR1 and CDR2 from the germline V gene are PRHDT and FYEKMQ (reference sequence). Written as DNA, the CDR3 is TGTGCCAGCAGCAGCACAGGGAAAAACATTCAGTACTTC. It specifies CASSSTGKNIQYF.

The gene calls are TRBV29-1 and TRBJ1-3, with no clear D. Trimming took 2 bases from V and 7 from J, leaving 6 bases between them. Germline V CDR1 and CDR2: SQVTM, ANQGSEA. CDR3 length equals 11 residues. This CDR3 reads CSVELLNTIYF. The CDR3 DNA is TGCAGCGTTGAATTGCTGAACACCATATATTTT.

CDR3 nucleotides: TGTGCCAGCAGCTTTTGGCGGGGGGGCCTGGACAATGAGCAGTTCTTC. Encoded protein: CASSFWRGGLDNEQFF. The chain joins TRBV5-4 to TRBJ2-1; 9 bases map to TRBD2. The CDR3 runs 16 residues. Looked up from germline, CDR1 is SGHNT and CDR2 is YYREEE (reference sequence). V lost 2 bases to trimming and J lost 5 bases; unmatched junction nucleotides: 8.

The gene calls are TRBV5-1 and TRBJ2-3; 9 bases align to TRBD1. The CDR3 extends over 16 amino acids. The germline V gene encodes CDR1 SGHRS and CDR2 YFSETQ. The V segment lost 7 bases and the J segment 1 base; nucleotides outside the gene matches: 10. CDR3 loop: CASSYEGDRGTDTQYF. In nucleotides, the CDR3 is TGCGCCAGCTCCTATGAGGGGGACAGGGGCACAGATACGCAGTATTTT.

The rearrangement links TRBV4-1 to TRBJ2-5; 11 bases align to TRBD2. The CDR3 runs 17 residues. Germline V CDR1 and CDR2: MGHRA, YSYEKL. The V gene end was trimmed by 4 bases and the J gene end by 0 bases; junction bases not matched to a gene: 7. DNA for the CDR3: TGCGCCAGCAGCCCCTACGGGACTAGCGGTAACCAAGAGACCCAGTACTTC. Translating it yields CASSPYGTSGNQETQYF.

A word on this clone: One end of the junction fails to match germline, which may point to a read error. The genes are TRBV12-5 and TRBJ1-2, with D uncertain. Germline values: CDR1 LGHNT, CDR2 FRNRAP. The CDR3 consists of 10 residues. The CDR3 DNA is TGTGCTAGTGGTTTGGTACCGCCCCTCTTC. Translated: CASGLVPPLF.

V gene TRBV5-1 combines with J gene TRBJ1-2, with TRBD1 matching 11 bases. CDR1 and CDR2 from the germline V gene are SGHRS and YFSETQ. Germline trimming cut 4 bases from V and 7 bases from J; bases unmatched to any gene: 12. CDR3 length: 16 amino acids. CDR3 nucleotide sequence: TGCGCCAGCAGCCCTGAACCCACCGGGACAGGGGGTGGCTACACCTTC. This sequence encodes CASSPEPTGTGGGYTF.

The J gene is TRBJ2-2, the V gene TRBV27; D could derive from TRBD1 or TRBD2 (5 bases each). The length of the CDR3 is 13 residues. Germline-derived CDR1 and CDR2 are MNHEY and SMNVEV (reference sequence). V gave up 7 bases and J gave up 6 bases, with 12 bases separating them. Here the CDR3 DNA reads TGTGCCAGCACCCTATCGGGGCCCGGGGAGCTGTTTTTT. Its protein product is CASTLSGPGELFF.

V is TRBV4-2 and J is TRBJ2-2; D assignment may be TRBD1 or TRBD2 (5 bases each). Germline V CDR1 and CDR2: LGHNA, YNFKEQ. V lost 2 bases, J lost 8 bases, and 15 bases lay in between. There are 15 residues in the CDR3. The CDR3 region has the DNA TGTGCCAGCAGCCAACCGGGGACGAGCGTAGGGGAGCTGTTTTTT. Encoded protein: CASSQPGTSVGELFF.

V usage is TRBV2 and J usage is TRBJ1-1; D is uncertain. This CDR3 is 13 amino acids long. Trimming stripped 6 bases from V and 2 bases from J, with 10 bases between. Germline V gene data show CDR1 as SNHLY and CDR2 as FYNNEI. The chain's CDR3 is CASRTDGNTEAFF. DNA of the CDR3: TGTGCCAGCAGAACGGACGGTAACACTGAAGCTTTCTTT.

This sequence joins TRBV4-2 and TRBJ2-7; 8 bases fit TRBD2. The V segment lost 5 bases and the J segment 2 bases; nucleotides outside the gene matches: 5. The CDR3 spans 14 residues. Germline loops: CDR1 LGHNA, CDR2 YNFKEQ. Written as DNA, the CDR3 is TGTGCCAGCAGCATTAGCGGGGCCACCTACGAGCAGTACTTC. Residues: CASSISGATYEQYF.

The J gene is TRBJ2-7, the V gene TRBV28; TRBD1 might be the D (5 bases). V lost 3 bases, J lost 1 base, and 7 bases lay in between. Per germline, CDR1 MDHEN and CDR2 SYDVKM. The length of the CDR3 is 13 residues. CDR3 sequence (DNA): TGTGCCAGCAGTTTCGACAGTTCCTACGAGCAGTACTTC. It codes for CASSFDSSYEQYF.

This chain joins TRBV7-3 and TRBJ1-1; 9 bases line up with TRBD1. CDR3 length equals 15 residues. Germline CDR1 reads SGHTA; CDR2 reads FQGTGA. Trimming at V came to 5 bases and at J to 2 bases, leaving 6 bases not matched to a gene. CDR3 in DNA: TGTGCCAGCAGCCTCACAGGGGGCGCTAACACTGAAGCTTTCTTT. This encodes CASSLTGGANTEAFF.

This clone was counted a single time. The CDR3 loop is CASGQTRSYEQYF. As DNA, the CDR3 is TGTGCCAGCGGGCAGACTCGTTCCTACGAGCAGTACTTC. The chain links TRBV6-1 to TRBJ2-7; D is uncertain. Germline V gene sequence: CDR1 MNHNS, CDR2 SASEGT. V was pared by 8 bases and J by 1 base, with 12 bases between. CDR3 length: 13 residues.

This rearrangement joins TRBV30 to TRBJ2-2, with no clear D. V was shortened by 3 bases and J by 3 bases, with 14 bases between the two germline ends. There are 15 residues in the CDR3. Germline assignment: CDR1 GTSNPN and CDR2 SVGIG (reference sequence). CDR3 bases: TGTGCCTGGAGAAAAGCCTCGCGGTACACCGGGGAGCTGTTTTTT. This sequence encodes CAWRKASRYTGELFF. Together with reference TRBV30 and TRBJ2-2, the CDR3 gives the full variable domain: SQTIHQWPATLVQPVGSPLSLECTVEGTSNPNLYWYRQAAGRGLQLLFYSVGIGQISSEVPQNLSASRPQDRQFILSSKKLLLSDSGFYLCAWRKASRYTGELFFGEGSRLTVL.

The gene calls are TRBV11-2 and TRBJ2-7; D is possibly TRBD1 (5 bases). Germline CDR1 is SGHAT and CDR2 is FQNNGV. The CDR3 extends over 14 amino acids. Trimming left V 1 base short and J 6 bases short, with 13 bases between. CDR3 loop: CASSLVLQGGEQYF. DNA for the CDR3: TGTGCCAGCAGCTTAGTTTTGCAGGGCGGCGAGCAGTACTTC.

The chain recombines TRBV6-6 with TRBJ2-1; D gene unclear. The V gene lost 0 bases and the J gene lost 6 bases, with 3 bases spanning the gap. The germline CDR1 and CDR2 sequences are MNHNY and SVGAGI (reference sequence). CDR3 size: 12 residues. Here the CDR3 reads CASSYSVNEQFF. The DNA of the CDR3 is TGTGCCAGCAGTTACTCCGTCAATGAGCAGTTCTTC.